Included here is one TCR beta chain sequence, with context. What it binds is not known. This sample is part of a study of T-cell memory formation after mild COVID-19. TCRdb re-called the 5' RACE reads with MiXCR, one entry per CDR3 protein. Of fewer than 450,000 distinct CDR3 sequences in the sample, 20% to 25% were seen once. Study results and caveats: CD4+ clones that contracted lay mainly in CM and EM; CD8+ ones lay in EMRA. Contracting clones, day 15 to 85, had balanced CD4/CD8, and later expanders favored CD4+. Proof of SARS-CoV-2 specificity was absent for the second-wave clones that crested on day 37. Within pre-infection memory, some responding clones were found, suggesting cross-reactive memory joined.

The sequencing sample was made of PBMCs or a T cell subset sorted from them (not recorded which). The TCR comes from an adult woman who had mild COVID-19 (a few samples of this study predate the infection). Cell type and time point are not known.

CDR3 nucleotide sequence: TGCAGTGCTAGACGAAGCGGGAGGAGCTCCTACGAGCAGTACTTC. Amino acid sequence: CSARRSGRSSYEQYF. This sequence joins TRBV20-1 and TRBJ2-7, with 9 positions matching TRBD2. The CDR3 runs 15 residues. Per germline, CDR1 DFQATT and CDR2 SNEGSKA (reference sequence). Unmatched junction bases numbered 5, after V lost 2 bases and J lost 0 bases.